This T cell receptor (beta chain) is from a study of T cells in Graves' hyperthyroidism and ophthalmopathy. General observations from the study: Blood also contained most expanded thyroid clonotypes above 0.001.

Researchers amplified the TCR beta CDR3 regions from RNA transcripts. A first-round RT-PCR of the TCR CDR3 used the HTBI primer set. Each CDR3 protein is one row after TCRdb ran MiXCR on the multiplex PCR reads. The sample gives about 710,000 distinct CDR3 sequences, roughly 15% of which show up once; 8.4% is in the top ten. Concerning this clonotype itself: Its target is not known.

Germline values: CDR1 LGHDT, CDR2 YNNKEL (reference sequence). The CDR3 length is 16 residues. Between the trimmed V and J ends, which lost 2 bases and 5 bases, there was a span of 15 bases. This clonotype was sampled from a man aged 18 to 29 with Graves' hyperthyroidism. The chain is built from TRBV3-1 and TRBJ1-4, with D hard to call. Sequenced: blood. The CDR3 region is CASSQSLTAINEKLFF. In DNA form, the CDR3 reads TGTGCCAGCAGCCAAAGTTTAACAGCTATCAATGAAAAACTGTTTTTT. The full variable domain, completed using reference TRBV3-1 and TRBJ1-4, is DTAVSQTPKYLVTQMGNDKSIKCEQNLGHDTMYWYKQDSKKFLKIMFSYNNKELIINETVPNRFSPKSPDKAHLNLHINSLELGDSAVYFCASSQSLTAINEKLFFGSGTQLSVL.